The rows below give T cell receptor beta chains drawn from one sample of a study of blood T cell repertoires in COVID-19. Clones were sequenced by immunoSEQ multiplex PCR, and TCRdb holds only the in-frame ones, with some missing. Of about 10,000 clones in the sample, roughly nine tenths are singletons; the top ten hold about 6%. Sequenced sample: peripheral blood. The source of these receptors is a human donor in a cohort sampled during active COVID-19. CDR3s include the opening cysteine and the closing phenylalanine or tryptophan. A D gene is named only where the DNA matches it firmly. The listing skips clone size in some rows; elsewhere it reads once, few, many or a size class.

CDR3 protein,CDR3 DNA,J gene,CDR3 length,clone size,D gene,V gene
CASSEQGYPMNTEAFF,TGCGCCAGCAGTGAACAGGGTTATCCTATGAACACTGAAGCTTTCTTT,TRBJ1-1,16,NA,NA,TRBV10-2
CASSYSRQGADTQYF,TGTGCCAGCAGTTACTCGAGGCAGGGGGCCGATACGCAGTATTTT,TRBJ2-3,15,NA,TRBD1,TRBV6-5
CASSQQLTSGGASNEQFF,TGTGCCAGCAGCCAACAATTGACTAGCGGGGGGGCAAGTAATGAGCAGTTCTTC,TRBJ2-1,18,NA,TRBD2,TRBV3-1/TRBV3-2
CASTDGGVPYEQYF,TGTGCCAGTACCGATGGGGGGGTACCCTACGAGCAGTACTTC,TRBJ2-7,14,NA,TRBD2,TRBV19
CASSLDYTGGETQYF,TGTGCCAGCAGCTTAGACTATACAGGGGGAGAGACCCAGTACTTC,TRBJ2-5,15,NA,TRBD1,TRBV11-2
CASIARGRNTEAFF,TGTGCCAGTATCGCCAGGGGGCGGAACACTGAAGCTTTCTTT,TRBJ1-1,14,NA,TRBD1,TRBV19
CASSLDLASGEETQYF,TGTGCCAGCAGCTTGGATTTGGCTAGCGGGGAAGAGACCCAGTACTTC,TRBJ2-5,16,NA,TRBD2,TRBV5-4
CASSPQGIYTEAFF,TGTGCCAGCAGCCCCCAGGGGATATACACTGAAGCTTTCTTT,TRBJ1-1,14,once,NA,TRBV9
CASTPRRDRNTEAFF,TGTGCCAGCACTCCACGGCGGGACAGGAACACTGAAGCTTTCTTT,TRBJ1-1,15,NA,TRBD1,TRBV27
CASSIGTGSSYEQYF,TGTGCCAGTAGTATAGGGACAGGGAGCTCCTACGAGCAGTACTTC,TRBJ2-7,15,NA,TRBD1,TRBV19
CASSLTSGQETQYF,TGCGCCAGCAGCCTAACTAGCGGACAAGAGACCCAGTACTTC,TRBJ2-5,14,NA,TRBD2,TRBV5-1
CASSRVRGRAYEQYF,TGTGCCAGCAGCCGCGTGCGGGGAAGGGCATACGAGCAGTACTTC,TRBJ2-7,15,NA,NA,TRBV7-9
CASSYSRGYGYTF,TGTGCCAGCAGTTACTCGAGAGGATATGGCTACACCTTC,TRBJ1-2,13,NA,NA,TRBV6-5
CASSLGASTEAFF,TGTGCCAGCAGTTTAGGGGCGAGCACTGAAGCTTTCTTT,TRBJ1-1,13,NA,NA,TRBV6-6
CASSYSRVYNTIYF,TGTGCCAGCAGTTACTCCAGGGTGTACAACACCATATATTTT,TRBJ1-3,14,NA,NA,TRBV6-6
CASSPGEATDTQYF,TGTGCCAGCAGCCCCGGGGAGGCGACAGATACGCAGTATTTT,TRBJ2-3,14,NA,NA,TRBV3-1/TRBV3-2
CASSEGDRPNTEAFF,TGTGCCAGCAGTGAAGGCGACAGGCCGAACACTGAAGCTTTCTTT,TRBJ1-1,15,few,NA,TRBV6-1
CASSSWTGGASGGEQYF,TGTGCCAGCAGCTCATGGACAGGGGGCGCATCGGGCGGCGAGCAGTACTTC,TRBJ2-7,17,few,TRBD1,TRBV5-4
CASSPQGGGSPLHF,TGTGCCAGCAGCCCCCAAGGTGGCGGTTCACCCCTCCACTTT,TRBJ1-6,14,NA,NA,TRBV7-3
CASSVSGTSGSQKTQYF,TGTGCCAGCAGCGTATCCGGGACTAGCGGCTCCCAGAAGACCCAGTACTTC,TRBJ2-5,17,NA,TRBD2,TRBV7-2
CAISEGALNYGYTF,TGTGCCATCAGTGAGGGGGCTTTAAACTATGGCTACACCTTC,TRBJ1-2,14,NA,NA,TRBV10-3
CASSPLGTGKAEAFF,TGTGCCAGCAGCCCTCTTGGGACAGGGAAGGCTGAAGCTTTCTTT,TRBJ1-1,15,NA,TRBD1,TRBV6-6
CASSQTAAFEKLFF,TGTGCCAGCAGTCAAACAGCGGCTTTTGAAAAACTGTTTTTT,TRBJ1-4,14,NA,NA,TRBV6-5
CSVRTGDALQYF,TGCAGCGTAAGGACAGGGGATGCATTGCAGTACTTC,TRBJ2-7,12,NA,TRBD1,TRBV29-1
CATGQSSYNSPLHF,TGCGCCACCGGACAGAGCTCCTATAATTCACCCCTCCACTTT,TRBJ1-6,14,NA,NA,TRBV4-1
CASSEGGTTGNTEAFF,TGTGCCAGCAGCGAGGGGGGGACGACAGGGAACACTGAAGCTTTCTTT,TRBJ1-1,16,once,NA,TRBV11-3
CASSVGELHGYTF,TGTGCCAGCAGTGTCGGAGAACTCCATGGCTACACCTTC,TRBJ1-2,13,NA,NA,TRBV2
CASSYVGQGGETQYF,TGTGCCAGCAGTTACGTGGGACAGGGCGGGGAGACCCAGTACTTC,TRBJ2-5,15,once,TRBD1,TRBV2
CASSLTDMYEQYF,TGCGCCAGCAGCCTAACGGACATGTACGAGCAGTACTTC,TRBJ2-7,13,NA,NA,TRBV4-1
CASLGQGKEKLFF,TGTGCCAGTTTGGGACAGGGTAAAGAAAAACTGTTTTTT,TRBJ1-4,13,NA,TRBD1,TRBV2
CASMSADGTSGGIQDEQFF,TGTGCCAGCATGTCTGCTGATGGGACTAGCGGGGGCATACAAGATGAGCAGTTCTTC,TRBJ2-1,19,NA,TRBD2,TRBV3-1/TRBV3-2
CASREQGKNSNQPQHF,TGCGCCAGCAGAGAACAGGGTAAAAATAGCAATCAGCCCCAGCATTTT,TRBJ1-5,16,NA,NA,TRBV10-1
CASSLVAPTDTQYF,TGTGCCAGCAGCTTGGTAGCCCCCACAGATACGCAGTATTTT,TRBJ2-3,14,NA,NA,TRBV5-6
CASHSVLDRSGDGYTF,TGTGCCAGCCATTCCGTACTAGACCGCTCCGGGGATGGCTACACCTTC,TRBJ1-2,16,once,NA,TRBV28
CASSALGQGANTGELFF,TGCGCCAGCAGCGCATTGGGACAGGGTGCGAACACCGGGGAGCTGTTTTTT,TRBJ2-2,17,NA,TRBD1,TRBV5-1
CASSPSPDSNTGELFF,TGTGCTAGCAGCCCTTCCCCAGACAGCAACACCGGGGAGCTGTTTTTT,TRBJ2-2,16,NA,NA,TRBV7-7
CASSPTPAGGPYEQYF,TGTGCCAGCAGCCCCACCCCAGCGGGGGGTCCCTACGAGCAGTACTTC,TRBJ2-7,16,once,TRBD2,TRBV11-2
CASSQDDRGYGYTF,TGTGCCAGCAGCCAAGACGACAGGGGCTATGGCTACACCTTC,TRBJ1-2,14,NA,TRBD1,TRBV3-1/TRBV3-2
CASSLNSDTEAFF,TGTGCCAGCAGCTTAAATTCGGACACTGAAGCTTTCTTT,TRBJ1-1,13,NA,NA,TRBV7-3
CATALAGGSADTQYF,TGTGCCACCGCCTTAGCGGGGGGCAGCGCAGATACGCAGTATTTT,TRBJ2-3,15,NA,TRBD2,TRBV11-3
CASSQDLARGGETQYF,TGTGCCAGCAGCCAAGATCTCGCGCGGGGGGGAGAGACCCAGTACTTC,TRBJ2-5,16,NA,TRBD2,TRBV3-1/TRBV3-2
CASSLVRGKEDTQYF,TGTGCCAGCAGCTTGGTGCGGGGAAAGGAGGATACGCAGTATTTT,TRBJ2-3,15,NA,NA,TRBV7-2
CASRKILADYSNQPQHF,TGTGCCAGCAGGAAAATTCTAGCGGATTATAGCAATCAGCCCCAGCATTTT,TRBJ1-5,17,NA,NA,TRBV21-1
CASSQGGGGTGSNTGELFF,TGTGCCAGCAGCCAAGGAGGGGGCGGGACAGGGTCGAACACCGGGGAGCTGTTTTTT,TRBJ2-2,19,NA,TRBD1,TRBV3-1/TRBV3-2
CAWSARTGMNTEAFF,TGTGCCTGGAGTGCCAGGACAGGCATGAACACTGAAGCTTTCTTT,TRBJ1-1,15,NA,TRBD1,TRBV30
CASSRSAGDNEQFF,TGTGCCAGCAGCCGCTCAGCGGGTGACAATGAGCAGTTCTTC,TRBJ2-1,14,few,NA,TRBV7-2
CASRGQGWSGQYF,TGTGCCAGCAGAGGACAGGGTTGGTCAGGGCAGTACTTC,TRBJ2-7,13,NA,TRBD1,TRBV12-3/TRBV12-4
CASSLGETSGGGQETQYF,TGTGCCAGCAGCTTGGGGGAGACTAGCGGGGGAGGCCAAGAGACCCAGTACTTC,TRBJ2-5,18,NA,TRBD2,TRBV7-8
CAWSYGATDTQYF,TGTGCCTGGAGTTATGGGGCCACAGATACGCAGTATTTT,TRBJ2-3,13,NA,NA,TRBV30
CASSQVYGTGARGTEAFF,TGTGCCAGCAGCCAAGTTTATGGGACAGGGGCGCGGGGGACTGAAGCTTTCTTT,TRBJ1-1,18,NA,TRBD1,TRBV3-1/TRBV3-2
CASRPGTGWRGYTF,TGTGCCAGCAGGCCCGGGACAGGGTGGAGGGGCTACACCTTC,TRBJ1-2,14,few,TRBD1,TRBV6-5
CASSQQGRQETQYF,TGTGCCAGCAGCCAACAGGGAAGACAAGAGACCCAGTACTTC,TRBJ2-5,14,NA,NA,TRBV3-1/TRBV3-2
CASSRTGGYGYTF,TGTGCCAGCAGCCGAACAGGGGGCTATGGCTACACCTTC,TRBJ1-2,13,NA,TRBD1,TRBV6-5
CASSSPGRGGVVTQYF,TGTGCCAGCAGTTCCCCGGGGCGGGGAGGGGTGGTAACCCAGTACTTC,TRBJ2-5,16,NA,TRBD2,TRBV6-5